This TCR beta chain was identified in a study of blood T cells in healthy people across ages. About the research overall: Roughly one uniquely barcoded beta molecule per two T cells was captured.

This clonotype was detected many times. Its target is unknown. V trimming: 1 base; J trimming: 1 base; junction bases outside the gene matches: 4. The CDR3 spans 15 residues. Germline CDR1 LNHDA, CDR2 SQIVND (reference sequence). Points from the study as a whole: Changes seen in expanded clonotypes were possibly confounded by donor CMV status left unknown.

Total RNA, at least 5.5 micrograms per sample, came from PBMCs. A second PCR, run for 7 to 11 cycles, used a sample-barcoded 5' primer plus a J-beta primer mix. MiXCR, applied by TCRdb to the 5' RACE reads, yields one record per CDR3 protein. The sample records more than 900,000 distinct CDR3 sequences, about 29% being singletons. The same sample was also studied in work on T cells of mothers and their children.

The chain has TRBV19 and TRBJ2-7, with 7 bases that match TRBD1. This clonotype was obtained from a woman aged 40-49 years in good health. Sequencing was done on a sample of blood. The CDR3, as DNA: TGTGCCAGTAGTATAGCCGGGACAGCTTCCTACGAGCAGTACTTC. Translated, it gives CASSIAGTASYEQYF.